These T cell receptor beta chains were read from a single sample in a study of technical replicates of blood from a few donors. Clones were read by immunoSEQ multiplex PCR, and TCRdb kept only the in-frame ones, dropping some. The sample consists of over 70,000 clones, just under 95% of them appearing once. The sample taken for sequencing was T cells isolated from PBMCs. Source of these receptors: a human donor in good health. Both conserved end residues are trimmed from each CDR3.

v_gene	j_gene	CDR3aa
TRBV19	TRBJ2-7	ASSIGGHYEQY
TRBV4-2	TRBJ2-3	ASSREPGLAATSTDTQY
TRBV2	TRBJ2-7	ASSKWGGSGALEY
TRBV5-4	TRBJ1-2	ASNRGGTYGYT
TRBV7-9	TRBJ2-4	ASSLETIVQY
TRBV19	TRBJ2-7	ASSIDLRYEQY
TRBV25-1	TRBJ1-1	ASGNRATEAF
TRBV7-2	TRBJ2-3	ASSLVSQFLTDTQY
TRBV19	TRBJ2-7	ASSIRAGTSAYEQY
TRBV5-1	TRBJ2-7	ASSELAGQGEQY
TRBV27	TRBJ2-7	ASMGGGPYEQY
TRBV5-1	TRBJ2-7	ASSPRPDSYEQY
TRBV10-2	TRBJ2-2	ASAGLAGVQDTGELF
TRBV6-1	TRBJ1-3	ASSEVVGSSGNTIY
TRBV11-2	TRBJ2-7	ASSSLQGNTYEQY
TRBV7-2	TRBJ2-7	ASSLSPGAYEQY
TRBV4-2	TRBJ2-7	ASSQKATSYEQY
TRBV18	TRBJ2-2	ASSPAGELF
TRBV2	TRBJ2-1	ASLRVGGNEQF
TRBV28	TRBJ2-5	ASSLLGGPKGETQY
TRBV27	TRBJ1-2	ASSFNEVPYGYT
TRBV6-5	TRBJ2-3	ASSGLSGGTDTQY
TRBV7-2	TRBJ2-2	ASTQRVGELF
TRBV27	TRBJ1-2	ASSSQGNGYT
TRBV5-4	TRBJ2-5	ASSLRQRETQY
TRBV14	TRBJ2-7	ASSPFRYEQY
TRBV12-5	TRBJ1-1	ASGLSGDTEAF
TRBV10-1	TRBJ2-7	ASSEYGVNEQY
TRBV5-4	TRBJ2-7	ASMLTGSNEQY
TRBV27	TRBJ2-1	ASSLSRLAGYYEQF
TRBV7-8	TRBJ2-1	ASSLASSYNEQF
TRBV6-5	TRBJ2-5	ASSYQGRGRETQY